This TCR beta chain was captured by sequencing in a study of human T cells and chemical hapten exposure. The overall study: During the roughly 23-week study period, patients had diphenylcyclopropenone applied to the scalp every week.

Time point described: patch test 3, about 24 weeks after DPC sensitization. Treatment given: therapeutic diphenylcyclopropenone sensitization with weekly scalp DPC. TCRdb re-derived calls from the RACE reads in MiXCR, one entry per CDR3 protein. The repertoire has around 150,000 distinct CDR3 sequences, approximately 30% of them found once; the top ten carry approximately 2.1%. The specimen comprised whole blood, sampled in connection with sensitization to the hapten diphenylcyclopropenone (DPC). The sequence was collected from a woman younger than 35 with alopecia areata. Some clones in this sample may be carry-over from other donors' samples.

The CDR3 loop reads CASSRSAVPQETQYF. Written as DNA, the CDR3 is TGTGCCAGCAGCAGATCAGCGGTACCCCAAGAGACCCAGTACTTC. The chain joins TRBV7-2 to TRBJ2-5; TRBD2 might be the D (5 bases). Deletions cut 5 bases from V and 1 base from J, with 14 bases between. CDR3 length: 15 amino acids. Germline lookup yields CDR1 SGHTA and CDR2 FQGNSA. Supplemented by reference TRBV7-2 and TRBJ2-5, the full variable domain reads GAGVSQSPSNKVTEKGKDVELRCDPISGHTALYWYRQSLGQGLEFLIYFQGNSAPDKSGLPSDRFSAERTGGSVSTLTIQRTQQEDSAVYLCASSRSAVPQETQYFGPGTRLLVL.